The table lists the clone carrying this T cell receptor (beta chain) with a few counts. cDNA synthesis used the whole RNA isolate, giving expressed TCRB sequences. TCRdb's table, derived via immunoSEQ multiplex PCR, lists solely in-frame clones and lacks some. The sample yields hundreds of thousands of clones, roughly 11% seen once. By way of CD45RO/CCR7/CD25/CD127/CD95/CD27, the CD4+ regulatory, stem cell-like memory, central memory and naive cells were sorted. The sample belongs to a study of beta chain features in type 1 diabetes. The CDR3 spans 14 residues. V lost 4 bases and J 6 bases, leaving 15 bases between the germline ends. Germline V gene lookup returns CDR1 KGHSH and CDR2 LQKENI.

The specimen was naive CD4+ T cells from blood. The rearrangement uses TRBV18 and TRBJ1-2; the D gene is possibly TRBD1 (5 bases). This clonotype was sampled from a woman between 18 and 30 years old in good health. In nucleotides, the CDR3 is TGTGCCAGCTCACGACCGGGGACCCCGAATGGCTACACCTTC. This translates into CASSRPGTPNGYTF.